This note documents a single T cell receptor (beta chain) sequence. Its binding antigen is unknown. No base quality information exists; no much larger clone differs at one position. Receptor amplification or capture employed the immunoSEQ multiplex PCR assay. The paper's processing steps were these. A statistical classification framework was built to diagnose cytomegalovirus status from the catalog of TCR beta chain sequences. TCRdb provides this immuneACCESS table in a form limited to in-frame rearrangements. Some clones are lacking; in checked studies, under half of them reflect an unresolved V gene, and why the rest are absent is not known. That table is the source of V, J and clone size, and D and trimming were worked out from the DNA. The sample yields 140,000 to 150,000 clones; 94% were counted once. Jointly, the top ten make up 1.5% to 2% of the sample. There are 14 amino acids in the CDR3, from cysteine to phenylalanine inclusive. Left in the record is the CDR3 DNA by itself, 42 bases read in frame from the first base. V is reduced by 0 bases and J by 5 bases, leaving a spacing of 8 bases between them. The germline V gene gives CDR1 as MRHNA and CDR2 as SNTAGT.

These data belong to a study of cytomegalovirus exposure and HLA in healthy donors (dated by TCRdb to 2017 to 2019). With regard to the full study: According to a later analysis, one platform produced both the 110 or so validation repertoires and the approximately 670 repertoires of the first cohort. The study aimed to test whether cataloging public T cell receptors could reveal signatures of past pathogen exposure. Besides the first cohort of 666 subjects, a separate validation cohort made up of some 110 different subjects was used. To predict cytomegalovirus infection status, the study combined high-throughput TCR immunosequencing, statistical association of individual TCRs with disease status, and machine learning. What the work shows at the level of the full study, not this receptor alone: A few of the identified cytomegalovirus-associated TCR beta chains were confirmed in vitro to be specific for cytomegalovirus antigens. Across donors, most TCR sequences were observed very rarely, whereas some public TCRs were present in many individuals. In a later analysis, TCRs clustered in the first cohort were found to also tend to co-occur in the roughly 130 validation repertoires, with 90% to 95% of cluster scores above 0. The authors suggested that the approach could potentially be generalized to other disease states and immunological phenotypes. In the study, around 160 TCR beta chains were listed as associated with cytomegalovirus. The classifier was reported to diagnose cytomegalovirus status with high specificity and sensitivity in both the original and validation cohorts. A later analysis had no HLA typing for the validation cohort, so co-occurrence there was scored across all 130 or so repertoires.

The donors belonged to the validation cohort of around 110 subjects, which was separate from the approximately 700-subject first cohort. Recombination connected TRBV6-4 to TRBJ2-1; the D gene cannot be named for sure. This sequence originates from a man aged 18 to 29 in good health and CMV-seropositive. The sample comprised PBMCs. CDR3 region: CASSDSETNNEQFF. Here is the DNA: TGTGCCAGCAGTGACTCCGAAACAAACAATGAGCAGTTCTTC.